These T cell receptor beta chains were read from a single sample in a study of shared clonotypes between healthy human individuals. TCRdb's table, derived via immunoSEQ multiplex PCR, lists solely in-frame clones and lacks some. In the table there are about 1 million clones, approximately 78% of which are singletons. The source material was memory CD4+ T cells from PBMCs. The receptors were gathered from a man younger than 30 in good health. Some clones in this sample may be carry-over from other donors' samples. The CDR3 runs from the conserved cysteine through the conserved F or W. A D gene is named only where the DNA matches it firmly. Rows may omit the clone size; those that give it use once, few, many or a size class.

CDR3 length	V gene	clone size	D gene	J gene	CDR3 DNA	CDR3 protein
15	TRBV7-3	-	TRBD2	TRBJ2-7	TGTGCCAGCAGCTCGTCCGGACTAGCGGGAACCGAGCAGTACTTC	CASSSSGLAGTEQYF
15	TRBV5-1	-	-	TRBJ1-5	TGCGCCAGCAGCTTGGGGGAAAATAGCAATCAGCCCCAGCATTTT	CASSLGENSNQPQHF
14	TRBV2	few	TRBD1	TRBJ1-2	TGTGCCAGCAGTGAATCCGACAGGGGATTCGGCTACACCTTC	CASSESDRGFGYTF
14	TRBV5-1	-	TRBD2	TRBJ2-7	TGCGCCAGCAGCTGGACTAGCGGGAGTGGCGAGCAGTACTTC	CASSWTSGSGEQYF
16	TRBV21-1	-	-	TRBJ2-1	TGTGCCAGCAGCAAAGTCCCGGGACAGAAGGAGAATGAGCAGTTCTTC	CASSKVPGQKENEQFF
17	TRBV6-1	once	TRBD1	TRBJ1-5	TGTGCCAGCAGTGAAATGATCGGACAGGGAGGAAATCAGCCCCAGCATTTT	CASSEMIGQGGNQPQHF
15	TRBV7-2	-	-	TRBJ1-5	TGTGCCAGCAGCGGGGCGGCGGGGGATTATCAGCCCCAGCATTTT	CASSGAAGDYQPQHF
14	TRBV7-2	once	TRBD1	TRBJ1-1	TGTGCCAGCAGCCTCCGACAGGGATACACTGAAGCTTTCTTT	CASSLRQGYTEAFF
16	TRBV4-3	-	-	TRBJ2-2	TGCGCCAGCAGCCCCACGGGGACGAAAAACACCGGGGAGCTGTTTTTT	CASSPTGTKNTGELFF
16	TRBV7-9	few	TRBD2	TRBJ2-5	TGTGCCAGCAGATGGGCGACTAGCGGGAGTCTAGAGACCCAGTACTTC	CASRWATSGSLETQYF
14	TRBV7-7	-	-	TRBJ2-1	TGTGCCAGCAGCGCGAACCCAAACTACAATGAGCAGTTCTTC	CASSANPNYNEQFF
18	TRBV4-2	-	TRBD2	TRBJ2-3	TGTGCCAGCAGCCAAGAGTTAGCGGGAGGGACTGACACAGATACGCAGTATTTT	CASSQELAGGTDTDTQYF
14	TRBV7-2	-	-	TRBJ2-5	TGTGCCAGCAGCTTATTTCGGGACCAAGAGACCCAGTACTTC	CASSLFRDQETQYF
15	TRBV15	-	-	TRBJ2-7	TGTGCCACCAGCAGAGATCTGGGGGTGTTCTACGAGCAGTACTTC	CATSRDLGVFYEQYF
16	TRBV19	-	TRBD1	TRBJ2-7	TGTGCCAGTAGTTACGGCCGGGACAGGCGTTCCTACGAGCAGTACTTC	CASSYGRDRRSYEQYF
17	TRBV11-2	-	TRBD2	TRBJ2-3	TGTGCCAGCAGCCTTAACCCGAGCGGGAGAGGAACAGATACGCAGTATTTT	CASSLNPSGRGTDTQYF
11	TRBV28	-	-	TRBJ2-3	TGTGCCAGCGGTGGAACAGATACGCAGTATTTT	CASGGTDTQYF
17	TRBV2	-	TRBD2	TRBJ2-3	TGTGCCAGCAGAACCACTAGCGGGAGTTGGAGGACAGATACGCAGTATTTT	CASRTTSGSWRTDTQYF
16	TRBV18	-	TRBD2	TRBJ2-5	TGTGCCAGCTCACCCCGACTAGCGGGAGGTTCGGAGACCCAGTACTTC	CASSPRLAGGSETQYF
14	TRBV28	-	-	TRBJ1-3	TGTGCCAGCAGTTTTGGCGCACGCGGAAACACCATATATTTT	CASSFGARGNTIYF
15	TRBV28	once	TRBD1	TRBJ2-7	TGTGCCAGCAGTTTAATCGGGACAGATATTTACGAGCAGTACTTC	CASSLIGTDIYEQYF
14	TRBV5-8	once	TRBD1	TRBJ2-5	TGTGCCAGCAGCTTCTACAGGGGGCAGTATGAGCAGTACTTC	CASSFYRGQYEQYF
14	TRBV7-9	-	TRBD1	TRBJ2-3	TGTGCCAGCAGCTTTTGGACAGGGCCAGATACGCAGTATTTT	CASSFWTGPDTQYF
20	TRBV5-4	-	TRBD1	TRBJ2-4	TGTGCCAGCAGCTTGGTTCTGGGACAGGCATACCCCAGGGCCAAAAACATTCAGTACTTC	CASSLVLGQAYPRAKNIQYF
14	TRBV25-1	-	-	TRBJ1-3	TGTGCCAGCAGTTCAGTTAGCTCTGGAAACACCATATATTTT	CASSSVSSGNTIYF
16	TRBV6-1	-	-	TRBJ2-2	TGTGCCAGCAGTGGTCAAACGGGAGCGGTCACCGGGGAGCTGTTTTTT	CASSGQTGAVTGELFF
14	TRBV29-1	-	TRBD2	TRBJ2-5	TGCAGCGTTGCCGGGACTAGCGGGAGCGAGACCCAGTACTTC	CSVAGTSGSETQYF
15	TRBV25-1	-	-	TRBJ2-3	TGTGCCAGCAGTGACATAAGCCGCGATACAGATACGCAGTATTTT	CASSDISRDTDTQYF
15	TRBV7-2	-	TRBD2	TRBJ2-7	TGTGCCAGCAGCTTCCTGACTAGCGGGGGCTACGAGCAGTACTTC	CASSFLTSGGYEQYF
17	TRBV5-1	-	-	TRBJ2-5	TGCGCCAGCAGCCCAGGGGTAGGTAGGGCTTACCAAGAGACCCAGTACTTC	CASSPGVGRAYQETQYF
15	TRBV9	-	TRBD2	TRBJ2-7	TGTGCCAGCAGCGGGCAACTAGCGGGAGGCTACGAGCAGTACTTC	CASSGQLAGGYEQYF
18	TRBV7-9	few	TRBD1	TRBJ1-3	TGTGCCAGCAGCTTAGCACTTACCATGGGACAGAAAGGAAACACCATATATTTT	CASSLALTMGQKGNTIYF
11	TRBV6-6	-	-	TRBJ2-3	TGTGCCAGCAGAGGGGGGGATACGCAGTATTTT	CASRGGDTQYF
12	TRBV29-1	-	-	TRBJ1-5	TGCAGCGTCCTAATTGGGGGTCAGCCCCAGCATTTT	CSVLIGGQPQHF
14	TRBV27	-	-	TRBJ2-7	TGTGCCAGCAGTCCCCAGGGGAGCTCCTACGAGCAGTACTTC	CASSPQGSSYEQYF
12	TRBV28	-	-	TRBJ1-1	TGTGCCAGCAGTCCGCCAGGAACTGAAGCTTTCTTT	CASSPPGTEAFF
15	TRBV28	-	-	TRBJ2-5	TGTGCCAGCAGCTCCCACGGGACGGGTCAAGAGACCCAGTACTTC	CASSSHGTGQETQYF
13	TRBV29-1	few	-	TRBJ1-5	TGCAGCGTTGTAGAGGGGGGAGATCAGCCCCAGCATTTT	CSVVEGGDQPQHF
14	TRBV2	-	-	TRBJ2-1	TGTGCCAGCAGTAGGACTGGACCTTACAATGAGCAGTTCTTC	CASSRTGPYNEQFF
15	TRBV18	-	-	TRBJ1-1	TGTGCCAGCTCACCACCGTCGTCCGGGAACACTGAAGCTTTCTTT	CASSPPSSGNTEAFF
15	TRBV6-6	-	TRBD2	TRBJ2-1	TGTGCCAGCAGTCAACTAGCGGGAGCCTACAATGAGCAGTTCTTC	CASSQLAGAYNEQFF
17	TRBV29-1	-	TRBD2	TRBJ2-3	TGCAGCGTTGAGAGGACTAGCGGGAGCGCGGCAGGGGATACGCAGTATTTT	CSVERTSGSAAGDTQYF
18	TRBV25-1	-	TRBD2	TRBJ2-2	TGTGCCAGCACCGGAGGTGCGATAGCGGGAGGCCCGTCCGGGGAGCTGTTTTTT	CASTGGAIAGGPSGELFF
14	TRBV5-1	-	TRBD2	TRBJ2-5	TGCGCCAGCAGCCCGACTAGCGGAATAGAGACCCAGTACTTC	CASSPTSGIETQYF
11	TRBV29-1	-	-	TRBJ2-2	TGCAGCGTTTTGCGGGCCGGGGAGCTGTTTTTT	CSVLRAGELFF
15	TRBV5-1	-	TRBD1	TRBJ2-7	TGCGCCAGCAGCTTGTCCGGGACAGAATCCTACGAGCAGTACTTC	CASSLSGTESYEQYF
13	TRBV19	-	-	TRBJ1-1	TGTGCCAGTAGCAGGGGAAGGAACACTGAAGCTTTCTTT	CASSRGRNTEAFF
13	TRBV28	-	-	TRBJ1-2	TGTGCCAGCACGCCGGGGACCGACTATGGCTACACCTTC	CASTPGTDYGYTF
15	TRBV28	once	TRBD1	TRBJ1-2	TGTGCCAGCAGGTTGACAGGGGGCGACGGCTATGGCTACACCTTC	CASRLTGGDGYGYTF
17	TRBV7-9	-	-	TRBJ2-3	TGTGCCAGCAGCCCCCGGGGAAGCGGGCCCCCGCTAGATACGCAGTATTTT	CASSPRGSGPPLDTQYF
14	TRBV6-1	once	-	TRBJ2-2	TGTGCCAGCCTTGACACTAGGTACACCGGGGAGCTGTTTTTT	CASLDTRYTGELFF
12	TRBV30	-	-	TRBJ1-2	TGTGCCTGGTCAGGCTCCTACTATGGCTACACCTTC	CAWSGSYYGYTF
16	TRBV5-4	few	TRBD1	TRBJ2-7	TGTGCCAGCAGCTTGGATCCCGGGACAGGGGGCTACGAGCAGTACTTC	CASSLDPGTGGYEQYF